A selection of T cell receptor beta chains follows, all from one sample in a study of blood T cell repertoires in COVID-19. Libraries were prepared by immunoSEQ multiplex PCR; TCRdb keeps only in-frame clonotypes and omits some of them. The table has approximately 210,000 clones, roughly four fifths seen once. Sequenced input: peripheral blood. These receptors all stem from a woman between 40 and 55 years old with acute or convalescent COVID-19. CDR3s include the opening cysteine and the closing phenylalanine or tryptophan. The D gene is left open where the match is weak. Not all rows give a size; the values are once, few, many and, for expanded clones, a class.

TRBV6-2/TRBV6-3,NA,TRBJ2-4,NA,17,TGTGCCAGCAGTCAAGGAGGGGTTAACGGACTGCCCGGGGTTCAGTACTTC,CASSQGGVNGLPGVQYF
TRBV27,TRBD1,TRBJ2-7,NA,13,TGTGCCAGCAGTTGGACAGGGGGCTCCGAGCAGTACTTC,CASSWTGGSEQYF
TRBV3-1/TRBV3-2,TRBD2,TRBJ2-7,NA,16,TGTGCCAGCAGCCGGACCCGACTAGCGGCGGCCTACGAGCAGTACTTC,CASSRTRLAAAYEQYF
TRBV2,TRBD1,TRBJ1-2,NA,14,TGTGCCAGCCCCTTGGGGGACAGGGCAGGTGGCTACACCTTC,CASPLGDRAGGYTF
TRBV19,TRBD2,TRBJ2-5,few,16,TGTGCCAGTAGTGGCCCGGGACTAGCGGGAGGTGAGACCCAGTACTTC,CASSGPGLAGGETQYF
TRBV5-1,NA,TRBJ1-1,NA,13,TGCGCCAGCAGCCCCGGGGGGGACACTGAAGCTTTCTTT,CASSPGGDTEAFF
TRBV5-6,TRBD1,TRBJ1-1,NA,17,TGTGCCAGCCTTTGGGGGTATCGGGACAGTGGCGACACTGAAGCTTTCTTT,CASLWGYRDSGDTEAFF
TRBV19,NA,TRBJ2-2,once,16,TGTGCCAGTAGTCTCAAACCAGGGGTCCAAACCGGGGAGCTGTTTTTT,CASSLKPGVQTGELFF
TRBV6-2/TRBV6-3,TRBD1,TRBJ1-1,NA,13,TGTGCCAGCAGTTACTCGATGGGACAGGGAGCTTTCTTT,CASSYSMGQGAFF
TRBV7-2,NA,TRBJ2-7,NA,12,TGTGCCAGCAGCCTTCGCTCCTACGAGCAGTACTTC,CASSLRSYEQYF
TRBV2,TRBD2,TRBJ2-7,once,16,TGTGCCAGCAGTGATAGGAAGCGGGGGCCCGGGGACGAGCAGTACTTC,CASSDRKRGPGDEQYF
TRBV2,TRBD2,TRBJ2-3,NA,19,TGTGCCAGCAGTGAAAATACGGCTAGCGGGAGGGTCTCGTGGAATACGCAGTATTTT,CASSENTASGRVSWNTQYF
TRBV7-2,NA,TRBJ2-1,NA,12,TGTGCCAGCAGCTTAGGGCGGTCGGAGCAGTTCTTC,CASSLGRSEQFF
TRBV24-1,NA,TRBJ2-2,NA,12,TGTGCCACCAGTGCAGGGTTCGGGGAGCTGTTTTTT,CATSAGFGELFF
TRBV19,TRBD1,TRBJ1-1,NA,13,TGTGCCAGTAGTCGAACAGGGGGCCCTGAAGCTTTCTTT,CASSRTGGPEAFF
TRBV9,NA,TRBJ1-1,NA,12,TGTGCCAGCAGCGTAGGGGCAGTGGATCAAACTTTT,CASSVGAVDQTF
TRBV6-5,NA,TRBJ1-2,NA,15,TGTGCCAGGACGAGGGAGGAAGGAGGTCAATATGGCTACACCTTC,CARTREEGGQYGYTF
TRBV6-2/TRBV6-3,NA,TRBJ2-1,NA,14,TGTGCCAGCAGTTACGATGGGAGTTACAATGAGCAGTTCTTC,CASSYDGSYNEQFF
TRBV12-5,TRBD1,TRBJ1-3,NA,14,TGTGCTAGTGGACCGGGACAGTCTGGAAACACCATATATTTT,CASGPGQSGNTIYF
TRBV27,NA,TRBJ1-3,NA,17,TGTGCCAGCAGCCTCAGGGCGGGGGCTCATTCTGGAAACACCATATATTTT,CASSLRAGAHSGNTIYF
TRBV27,NA,TRBJ2-1,once,13,TGTGCCAGCAGTTTAAGCCGGGGATCCGGGGAGTTCTTC,CASSLSRGSGEFF
TRBV12-3/TRBV12-4,NA,TRBJ1-1,NA,13,TGTGCCAGCAGTTTTTATTCCGGGGCTGAAGCTTTCTTT,CASSFYSGAEAFF
TRBV6-5,NA,TRBJ2-1,NA,16,TGTGCCAGCAGTTACTCGAATCAGGCACGTTACAATGAGCAGTTCTTC,CASSYSNQARYNEQFF
TRBV6-4,TRBD2,TRBJ2-1,NA,15,TGTGCCAGCAATAAGCGGGGGAGCTCCTACAATGAGCAGTTCTTC,CASNKRGSSYNEQFF
TRBV24-1,TRBD1,TRBJ1-1,NA,14,TGTGCCACCAGTGATTCCAGAGGGACAGGTGAAGCTTTCTTT,CATSDSRGTGEAFF
TRBV7-2,TRBD1,TRBJ1-5,once,18,TGTGCCAGCAGCACAAAAATCCCCGGACAGGGAAGGACTCAGCCCCAGCATTTT,CASSTKIPGQGRTQPQHF
TRBV20-1,NA,TRBJ1-2,NA,9,TGCAGTGCTAGGGGCGGCTACACCTTC,CSARGGYTF
TRBV27,TRBD2,TRBJ2-1,NA,16,TGTGCCAGCAGTTTAAGAGCGGGAGGAGCTATCAATGAGCAGTTCTTC,CASSLRAGGAINEQFF
TRBV30,NA,TRBJ1-3,NA,15,TGTGCCTGGAGTGTACGATGGGGCCCGGGAAACACCATATATTTT,CAWSVRWGPGNTIYF
TRBV24-1,NA,TRBJ2-3,NA,13,TGTGCCACCAGTGACGGGAAAGTAGATACGCAGTATTTT,CATSDGKVDTQYF
TRBV10-1,NA,TRBJ1-4,NA,15,TGCGCCAGCAGAGTTTGGCAGACAACTAATGAAAAACTGTTTTTT,CASRVWQTTNEKLFF
TRBV18,NA,TRBJ1-2,once,20,TGTGCCAGCTCACCACCGATACGCGGGTCCCCCCATTCCTTGATCTATGGCTACACCTTC,CASSPPIRGSPHSLIYGYTF
TRBV12-5,NA,TRBJ2-4,NA,17,TGTGCTAGTGGTTTGGAGGACAGACTTCTAGCCAAAAACATTCAGTACTTC,CASGLEDRLLAKNIQYF